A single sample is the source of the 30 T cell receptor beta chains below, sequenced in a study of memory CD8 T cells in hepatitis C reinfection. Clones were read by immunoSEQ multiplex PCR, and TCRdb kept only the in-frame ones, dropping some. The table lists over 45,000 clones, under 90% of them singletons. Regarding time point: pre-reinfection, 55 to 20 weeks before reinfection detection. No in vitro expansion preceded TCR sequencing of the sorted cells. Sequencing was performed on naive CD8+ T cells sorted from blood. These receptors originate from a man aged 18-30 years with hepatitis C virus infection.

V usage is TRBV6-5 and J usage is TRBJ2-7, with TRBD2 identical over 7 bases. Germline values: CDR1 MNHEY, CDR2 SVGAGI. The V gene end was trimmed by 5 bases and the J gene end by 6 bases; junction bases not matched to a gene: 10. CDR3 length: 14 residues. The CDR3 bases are TGTGCCAGCAGTCCCTGGACTAGTGTAGCCGAGCAGTACTTC. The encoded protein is CASSPWTSVAEQYF.

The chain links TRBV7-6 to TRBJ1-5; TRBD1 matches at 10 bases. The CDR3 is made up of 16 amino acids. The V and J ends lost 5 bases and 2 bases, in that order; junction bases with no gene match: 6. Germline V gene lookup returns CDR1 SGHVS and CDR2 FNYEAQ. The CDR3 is CASSPSDRGGNQPQHF. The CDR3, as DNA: TGTGCCAGCAGCCCGTCGGACAGGGGGGGCAATCAGCCCCAGCATTTT.

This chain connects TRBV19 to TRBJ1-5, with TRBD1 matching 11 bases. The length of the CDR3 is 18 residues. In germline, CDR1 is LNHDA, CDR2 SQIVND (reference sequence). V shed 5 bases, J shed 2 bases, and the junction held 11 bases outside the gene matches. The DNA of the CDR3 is TGTGCCAGTAGTCTCGGACAGGGGGCTTCCCTGGGCAATCAGCCCCAGCATTTT. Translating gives CASSLGQGASLGNQPQHF.

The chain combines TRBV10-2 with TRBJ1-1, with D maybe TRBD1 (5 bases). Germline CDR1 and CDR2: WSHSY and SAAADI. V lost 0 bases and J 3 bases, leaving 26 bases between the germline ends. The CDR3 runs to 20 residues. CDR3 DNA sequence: TGCGCCAGCAGTGAGTCCCCCCAGGAGGTTCGTTCGGGGGAGGACACTGAAGCTTTCTTT. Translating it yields CASSESPQEVRSGEDTEAFF.

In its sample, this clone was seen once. CDR3 bases: TGCAGCGGAATGACTAGCGGGAGGGAGGAGACCCAGTACTTC. This translates into CSGMTSGREETQYF. The rearrangement uses TRBV29-1 and TRBJ2-5; TRBD2 agrees at 14 bases. The V segment lost 7 bases and the J segment 5 bases; nucleotides outside the gene matches: 6. Germline CDR1 is SQVTM and CDR2 is ANQGSEA. CDR3 length: 14 amino acids.

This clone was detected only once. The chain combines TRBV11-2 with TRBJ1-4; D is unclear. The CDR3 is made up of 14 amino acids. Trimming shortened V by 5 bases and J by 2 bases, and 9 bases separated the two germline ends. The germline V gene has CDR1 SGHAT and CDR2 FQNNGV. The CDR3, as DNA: TGTGCCAGCAGCCCAGGCGCTACTAATGAAAAACTGTTTTTT. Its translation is CASSPGATNEKLFF.

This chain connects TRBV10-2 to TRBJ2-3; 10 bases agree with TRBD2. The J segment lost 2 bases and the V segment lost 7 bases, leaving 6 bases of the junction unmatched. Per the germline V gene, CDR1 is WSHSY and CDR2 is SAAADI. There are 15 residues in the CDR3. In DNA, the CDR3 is TGCGCCAGCAAACTAGCGGGGAAGGTCACAGATACGCAGTATTTT. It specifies CASKLAGKVTDTQYF.

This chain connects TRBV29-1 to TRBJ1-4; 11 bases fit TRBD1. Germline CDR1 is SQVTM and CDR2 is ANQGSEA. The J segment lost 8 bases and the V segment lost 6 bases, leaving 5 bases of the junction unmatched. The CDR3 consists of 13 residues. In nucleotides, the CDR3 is TGCAGCGTCGGGACAGGGGGAGGGGAAAAACTGTTTTTT. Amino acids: CSVGTGGGEKLFF.

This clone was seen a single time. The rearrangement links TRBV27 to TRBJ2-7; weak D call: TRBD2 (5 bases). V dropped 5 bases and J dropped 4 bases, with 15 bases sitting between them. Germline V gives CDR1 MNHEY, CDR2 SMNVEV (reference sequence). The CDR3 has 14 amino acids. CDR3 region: CASSPGMKRYEQYF. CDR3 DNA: TGTGCCAGCAGTCCCGGGATGAAGAGGTACGAGCAGTACTTC.

In DNA, the CDR3 is TGTGCCAGCACCCTACGGGAGGGGGGATCCTATGGCTACACCTTC. It is translated as CASTLREGGSYGYTF. The V and J genes are TRBV6-5 and TRBJ1-2, with D perhaps TRBD1 (6 bases). The CDR3 runs 15 residues. CDR1 is MNHEY and CDR2 is SVGAGI in the germline V gene. The V end was cut by 7 bases, the J end by 4 bases, with 19 bases between.

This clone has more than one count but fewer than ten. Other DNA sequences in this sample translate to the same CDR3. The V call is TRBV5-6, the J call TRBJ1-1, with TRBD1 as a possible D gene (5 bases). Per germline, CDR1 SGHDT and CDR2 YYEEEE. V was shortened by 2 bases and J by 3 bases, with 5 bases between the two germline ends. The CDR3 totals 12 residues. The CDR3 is CASSLGDTEAFF. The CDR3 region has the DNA TGTGCCAGCAGCTTAGGGGACACTGAAGCTTTCTTT.

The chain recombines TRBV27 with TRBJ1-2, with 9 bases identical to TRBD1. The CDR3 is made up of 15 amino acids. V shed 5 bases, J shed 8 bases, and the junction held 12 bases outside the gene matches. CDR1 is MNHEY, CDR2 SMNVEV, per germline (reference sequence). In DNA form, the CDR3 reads TGTGCCAGCAGTCCAACGACAGGGGGGAAAAGCGGCTACACCTTC. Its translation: CASSPTTGGKSGYTF.

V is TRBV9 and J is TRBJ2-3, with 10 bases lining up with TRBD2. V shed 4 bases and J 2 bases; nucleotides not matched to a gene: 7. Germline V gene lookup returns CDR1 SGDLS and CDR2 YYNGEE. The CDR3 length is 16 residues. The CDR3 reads CASSLSGGISTDTQYF. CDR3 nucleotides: TGTGCCAGCAGCCTTAGCGGGGGGATCTCCACAGATACGCAGTATTTT.

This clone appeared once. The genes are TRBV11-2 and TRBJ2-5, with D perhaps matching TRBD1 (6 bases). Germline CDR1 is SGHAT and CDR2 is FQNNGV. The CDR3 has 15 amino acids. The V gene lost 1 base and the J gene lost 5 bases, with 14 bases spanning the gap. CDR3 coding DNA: TGTGCCAGCAGCTTAGGAGACACAGGGTGGGAGACCCAGTACTTC. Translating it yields CASSLGDTGWETQYF. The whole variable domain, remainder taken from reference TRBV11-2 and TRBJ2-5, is EAGVAQSPRYKIIEKRQSVAFWCNPISGHATLYWYQQILGQGPKLLIQFQNNGVVDDSQLPKDRFSAERLKGVDSTLKIQPAKLEDSAVYLCASSLGDTGWETQYFGPGTRLLVL.

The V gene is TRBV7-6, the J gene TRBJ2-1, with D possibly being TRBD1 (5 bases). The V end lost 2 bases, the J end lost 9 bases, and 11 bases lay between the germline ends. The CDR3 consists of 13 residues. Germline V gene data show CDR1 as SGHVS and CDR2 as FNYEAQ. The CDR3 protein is CASSLSGAGEQFF. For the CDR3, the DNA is TGTGCCAGCAGCTTATCTGGGGCTGGTGAGCAGTTCTTC.

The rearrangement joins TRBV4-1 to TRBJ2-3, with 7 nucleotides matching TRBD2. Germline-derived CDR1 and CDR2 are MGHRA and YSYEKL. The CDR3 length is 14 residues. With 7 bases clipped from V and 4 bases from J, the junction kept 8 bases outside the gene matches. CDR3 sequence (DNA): TGCGCCAGCACCCATCCTGGGAGGGCAGATACGCAGTATTTT. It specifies CASTHPGRADTQYF.

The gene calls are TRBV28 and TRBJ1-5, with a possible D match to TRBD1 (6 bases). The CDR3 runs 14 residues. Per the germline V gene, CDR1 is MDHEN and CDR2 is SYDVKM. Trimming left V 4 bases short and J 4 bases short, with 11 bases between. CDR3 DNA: TGTGCCAGCAGTTCGCAACAGGGTAATCAGCCCCAGCATTTT. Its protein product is CASSSQQGNQPQHF.

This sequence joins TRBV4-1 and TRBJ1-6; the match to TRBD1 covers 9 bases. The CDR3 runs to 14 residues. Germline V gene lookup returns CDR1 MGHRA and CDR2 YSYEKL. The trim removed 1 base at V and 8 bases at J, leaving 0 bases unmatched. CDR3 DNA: TGCGCCAGCAGCCAAGGGACAGGGGATTCACCCCTCCACTTT. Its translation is CASSQGTGDSPLHF.

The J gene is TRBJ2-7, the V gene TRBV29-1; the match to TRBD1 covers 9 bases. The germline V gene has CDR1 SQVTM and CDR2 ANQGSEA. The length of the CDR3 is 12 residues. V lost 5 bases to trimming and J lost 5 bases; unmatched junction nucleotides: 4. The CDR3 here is CSVLQGANEQYF. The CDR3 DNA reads TGCAGCGTTCTACAGGGGGCCAACGAGCAGTACTTC.

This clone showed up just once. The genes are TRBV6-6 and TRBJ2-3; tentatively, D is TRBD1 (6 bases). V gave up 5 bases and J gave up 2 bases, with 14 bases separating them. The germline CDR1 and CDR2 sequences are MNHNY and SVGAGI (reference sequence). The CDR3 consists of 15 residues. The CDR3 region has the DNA TGTGCCAGCAGTAGCCGGGACACCGCCACAGATACGCAGTATTTT. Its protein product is CASSSRDTATDTQYF.

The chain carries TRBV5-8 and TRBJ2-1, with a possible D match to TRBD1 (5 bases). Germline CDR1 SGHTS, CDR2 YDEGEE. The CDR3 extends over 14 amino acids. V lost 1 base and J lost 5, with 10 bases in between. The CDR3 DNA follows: TGTGCCAGCAGCTTGTTGGTAGGGGACAATGAGCAGTTCTTC. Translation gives CASSLLVGDNEQFF. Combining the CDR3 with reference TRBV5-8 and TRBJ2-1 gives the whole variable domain EAGVTQSPTHLIKTRGQQATLRCSPISGHTSVYWYQQALGLGLQFLLWYDEGEERNRGNFPPRFSGRQFPNYSSELNVNALELEDSALYLCASSLLVGDNEQFFGPGTRLTVL.

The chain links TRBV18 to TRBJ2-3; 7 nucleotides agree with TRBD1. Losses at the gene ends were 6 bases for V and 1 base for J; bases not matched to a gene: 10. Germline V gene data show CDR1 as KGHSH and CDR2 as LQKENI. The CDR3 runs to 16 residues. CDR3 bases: TGTGCCAGCTCGCAAACCCGGGACAGCCGCACAGATACGCAGTATTTT. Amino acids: CASSQTRDSRTDTQYF.

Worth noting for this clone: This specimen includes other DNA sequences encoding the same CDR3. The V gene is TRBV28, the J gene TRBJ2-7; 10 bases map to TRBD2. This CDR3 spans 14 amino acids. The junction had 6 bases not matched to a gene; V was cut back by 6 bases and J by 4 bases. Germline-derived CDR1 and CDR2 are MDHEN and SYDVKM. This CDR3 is CASSRTSGLYEQYF. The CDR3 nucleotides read TGTGCCAGCAGCAGGACTAGCGGACTATACGAGCAGTACTTC.

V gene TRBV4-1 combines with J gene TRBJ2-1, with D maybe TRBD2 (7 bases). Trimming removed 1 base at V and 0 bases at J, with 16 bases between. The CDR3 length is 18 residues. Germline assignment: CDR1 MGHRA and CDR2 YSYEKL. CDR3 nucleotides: TGCGCCAGCAGCCAAGTGGGGGGGCGGCAGAGCTCCTACAATGAGCAGTTCTTC. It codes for CASSQVGGRQSSYNEQFF.

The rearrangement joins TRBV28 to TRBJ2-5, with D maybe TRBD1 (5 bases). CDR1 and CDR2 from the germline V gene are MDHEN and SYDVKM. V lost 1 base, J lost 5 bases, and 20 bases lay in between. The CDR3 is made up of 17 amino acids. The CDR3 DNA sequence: TGTGCCAGCAGTTTATCCCCCAGGGTACTGTTCACGGAGACCCAGTACTTC. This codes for CASSLSPRVLFTETQYF.

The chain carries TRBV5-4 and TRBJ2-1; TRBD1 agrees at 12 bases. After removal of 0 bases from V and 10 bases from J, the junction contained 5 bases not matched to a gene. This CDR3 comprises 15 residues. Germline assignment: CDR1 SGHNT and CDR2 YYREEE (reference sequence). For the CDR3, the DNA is TGTGCCAGCAGCTTGGGGGACAGGGGGCACGAGGAGCAGTTCTTC. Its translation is CASSLGDRGHEEQFF. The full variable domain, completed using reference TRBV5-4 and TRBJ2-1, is ETGVTQSPTHLIKTRGQQVTLRCSSQSGHNTVSWYQQALGQGPQFIFQYYREEENGRGNFPPRFSGLQFPNYSSELNVNALELDDSALYLCASSLGDRGHEEQFFGPGTRLTVL.

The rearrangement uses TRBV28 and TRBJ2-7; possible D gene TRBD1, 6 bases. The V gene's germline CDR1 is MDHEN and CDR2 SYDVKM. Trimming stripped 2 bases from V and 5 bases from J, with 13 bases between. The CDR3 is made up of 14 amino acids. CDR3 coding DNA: TGTGCCAGCAGTTTAGAGACAGGCCCCCACGAGCAGTACTTC. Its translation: CASSLETGPHEQYF. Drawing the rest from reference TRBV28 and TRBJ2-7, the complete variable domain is DVKVTQSSRYLVKRTGEKVFLECVQDMDHENMFWYRQDPGLGLRLIYFSYDVKMKEKGDIPEGYSVSREKKERFSLILESASTNQTSMYLCASSLETGPHEQYFGPGTRLTVT.

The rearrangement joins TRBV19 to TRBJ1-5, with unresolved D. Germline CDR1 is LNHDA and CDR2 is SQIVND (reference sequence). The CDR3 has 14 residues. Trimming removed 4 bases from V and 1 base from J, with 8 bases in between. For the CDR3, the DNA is TGTGCCAGTAGTAACCCCAGAAGCAATCAGCCCCAGCATTTT. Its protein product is CASSNPRSNQPQHF. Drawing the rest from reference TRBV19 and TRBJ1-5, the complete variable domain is DGGITQSPKYLFRKEGQNVTLSCEQNLNHDAMYWYRQDPGQGLRLIYYSQIVNDFQKGDIAEGYSVSREKKESFPLTVTSAQKNPTAFYLCASSNPRSNQPQHFGDGTRLSIL.

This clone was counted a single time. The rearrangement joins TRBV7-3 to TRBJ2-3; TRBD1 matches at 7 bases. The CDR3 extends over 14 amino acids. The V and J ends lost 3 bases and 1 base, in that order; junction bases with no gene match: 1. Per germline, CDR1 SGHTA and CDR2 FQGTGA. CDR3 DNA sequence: TGTGCCAGCAGCTTCGGACAGGGCACAGATACGCAGTATTTT. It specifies CASSFGQGTDTQYF.

Written as DNA, the CDR3 is TGCAGCGTTGAAGATTTAGGGGGAAATGAGCAGTTCTTC. Residues: CSVEDLGGNEQFF. V gene TRBV29-1 combines with J gene TRBJ2-1, with a tentative D call TRBD1 (6 bases). This CDR3 region has 13 residues. V gave up 0 bases and J gave up 7 bases, with 10 bases separating them. Germline V CDR1 and CDR2: SQVTM, ANQGSEA.